What follows describes a single TCR beta chain. The RNA, roughly 0.5 to 1 ug, was put through reverse transcription using random hexamers. TCRdb re-called the immunoSEQ multiplex PCR reads with MiXCR, one entry per CDR3 protein. Here the sample spans some 50,000 distinct CDR3 sequences, around 95% being singletons. This CDR3 spans 15 amino acids. Germline assignment: CDR1 SGDLS and CDR2 YYNGEE. The V gene end was trimmed by 0 bases and the J gene end by 6 bases; junction bases not matched to a gene: 6. The data stem from a study of CD8 T cells in Susac syndrome. The sequencing input was CD8+ T cells from PBMCs. This receptor was taken from a human donor with Susac syndrome. V gene TRBV9 combines with J gene TRBJ2-4, with 7 bases matching TRBD1. CDR3 sequence (DNA): TGTGCCAGCAGCGTAGATGGGGACAGACGAAACATTCAGTACTTC. The encoded protein is CASSVDGDRRNIQYF.